Below are 2 T cell receptor beta chains sequenced from a single sample in a study of cytomegalovirus exposure and HLA in healthy donors. The PCR made use of 60 Vbeta and 13 Jbeta primers. Assay: immunoSEQ multiplex PCR; the TCRdb copy retains only in-frame clones and omits some. The table records around 150,000 clones, around four fifths of them present only once. Specimen: PBMCs. The source of these receptors is a man aged 45-65 years in good health and CMV-seropositive.

The chain joins TRBV28 to TRBJ2-1, with 8 bases matching TRBD2. The CDR3 loop spans 15 amino acids. V was pared by 5 bases and J by 9 bases, with 12 bases of the junction left unmatched. In germline, CDR1 is MDHEN, CDR2 SYDVKM. CDR3 nucleotide sequence: TGTGCCAGCAGTCCAACGAGCGGGAGCAGGAGTGAGCAGTTCTTC. Its translation: CASSPTSGSRSEQFF.

The chain couples TRBV6-5 to TRBJ1-2, with 9 bases fitting TRBD1. CDR1 MNHEY and CDR2 SVGAGI come from the germline V gene. The CDR3 length is 14 residues. With V trimmed by 8 bases and J by 2 bases, 6 bases remained unmatched. The CDR3 bases are TGTGCCAGCGGGACAGGGAAGGGGAACTATGGCTACACCTTC. Translating gives CASGTGKGNYGYTF.